Listed below are T cell receptor beta chains from one sample, sequenced in a study of T cell changes during pregnancy in multiple sclerosis. Produced via immunoSEQ multiplex PCR; TCRdb's table is partial and in-frame only. The table records 25,000 to 30,000 clones, 85% to 90% of them present only once. Sequenced here: CD8+ T cells from peripheral blood mononuclear cells, sampled after pregnancy. The source of these receptors is a female donor with multiple sclerosis, enrolled in a pregnancy study. CDR3s include the opening cysteine and the closing phenylalanine or tryptophan. The D gene is left open where the match is weak. A row's size may be missing; if present it is once, few, many or a size class.

CDR3aa | CDR3nt | v_gene | d_gene | abundance | j_gene
CSVTLGTNYGYTF | TGCAGCGTGACTCTTGGGACAAACTATGGCTACACCTTC | TRBV29-1 | . | . | TRBJ1-2
CASSPTGVPNQPQHF | TGTGCCAGCAGTCCCACAGGGGTTCCGAATCAGCCCCAGCATTTT | TRBV28 | TRBD1 | . | TRBJ1-5
CASSPPTLKDRDENTIYF | TGTGCCAGCAGCCCGCCCACGCTCAAGGACAGGGATGAAAACACCATATATTTT | TRBV4-2 | TRBD1 | . | TRBJ1-3
CASSQGTSGGADTQYF | TGTGCCAGCAGCCAAGGGACTAGCGGGGGCGCAGATACGCAGTATTTT | TRBV4-2 | TRBD2 | . | TRBJ2-3
CSVFVWGQGSYEQYF | TGCAGCGTTTTTGTTTGGGGACAGGGCTCTTACGAGCAGTACTTC | TRBV29-1 | TRBD1 | once | TRBJ2-7
CASHRVKGNTIYF | TGTGCCAGCCACAGGGTAAAAGGAAACACCATATATTTT | TRBV6-6 | . | . | TRBJ1-3
CASSRRTGTSTDTQYF | TGTGCCAGCAGCCGACGGACTGGCACTAGCACAGATACGCAGTATTTT | TRBV11-2 | . | once | TRBJ2-3
CASSALAGGRDQPQHF | TGTGCCAGCAGCGCTCTGGCGGGGGGACGGGATCAGCCCCAGCATTTT | TRBV5-6 | . | . | TRBJ1-5
CATQSGEQYF | TGTGCCACTCAGTCAGGCGAGCAGTACTTC | TRBV28 | . | once | TRBJ2-7
CASSLSAGGRYEQFF | TGTGCCAGCAGCTTGTCTGCGGGGGGGCGATATGAGCAGTTCTTC | TRBV5-6 | TRBD2 | . | TRBJ2-1
CASSLFGGPIYGYTF | TGTGCCAGCAGCTTATTTGGGGGCCCGATCTATGGCTACACCTTC | TRBV7-9 | . | . | TRBJ1-2
CASSYRDRAGSPLHF | TGCGCCAGCAGCTACCGGGACAGGGCGGGTTCACCCCTCCACTTT | TRBV4-1 | TRBD1 | medium-sized | TRBJ1-6
CSYRGNTEAFF | TGCAGTTACAGGGGGAACACTGAAGCTTTCTTT | TRBV20-1 | TRBD1 | . | TRBJ1-1
CASSPLAAAPYEQYF | TGCGCCAGCAGCCCCCTGGCGGCGGCTCCCTACGAGCAGTACTTC | TRBV4-1 | . | . | TRBJ2-7
CASSLLSGETNIQYF | TGTGCCAGCAGTTTGCTTAGCGGGGAAACAAACATTCAGTACTTC | TRBV28 | TRBD2 | . | TRBJ2-4
CASSYAGANQPQHF | TGTGCCAGCAGTTATGCAGGGGCCAATCAGCCCCAGCATTTT | TRBV6-5 | . | . | TRBJ1-5
CASSLRVGELFF | TGTGCCAGCAGCTTAAGAGTCGGGGAGCTGTTTTTT | TRBV13 | . | . | TRBJ2-2
CASSDFSGSGQETQYF | TGCGCCAGCAGCGATTTTAGTGGGAGCGGCCAAGAGACCCAGTACTTC | TRBV10-2 | . | . | TRBJ2-5
CASSLEGGSYNEQFF | TGCGCCAGCAGCTTGGAAGGGGGCTCGTACAATGAGCAGTTCTTC | TRBV5-1 | TRBD1 | . | TRBJ2-1
CASSQDPGKNSPLHF | TGCGCCAGCAGCCAAGATCCAGGGAAGAATTCACCCCTCCACTTT | TRBV4-1 | . | . | TRBJ1-6
CASSFLTETEQYF | TGTGCCAGCAGCTTCCTGACGGAGACTGAGCAGTACTTC | TRBV7-2 | . | . | TRBJ2-7
CASSQDKTEWYQETQYF | TGTGCCAGCAGCCAAGATAAGACAGAGTGGTACCAAGAGACCCAGTACTTC | TRBV14 | . | . | TRBJ2-5
CASSPSPYEQYF | TGTGCCAGCAGTCCCTCCCCCTACGAGCAGTACTTC | TRBV27 | . | once | TRBJ2-7
CASSLWGSTDTQYF | TGTGCCAGCAGCTTGTGGGGCAGCACAGATACGCAGTATTTT | TRBV5-4 | . | . | TRBJ2-3
CASSGSPGQGSGEQYF | TGTGCCAGCAGCGGTTCCCCGGGACAGGGGTCGGGAGAGCAGTACTTC | TRBV7-9 | TRBD1 | once | TRBJ2-7
CASSQDQSGGAETQYF | TGTGCCAGCAGCCAAGATCAGAGCGGCGGGGCGGAGACCCAGTACTTC | TRBV4-2 | . | few | TRBJ2-5
CASRIGGGNTEAFF | TGCGCCAGCAGGATCGGGGGGGGGAACACTGAAGCTTTCTTT | TRBV10-2 | . | . | TRBJ1-1
CSVGGGGELFF | TGCAGCGTTGGGGGGGGCGGGGAGCTGTTTTTT | TRBV29-1 | TRBD2 | . | TRBJ2-2
CASSLMGASNEKLFF | TGCGCCAGCAGCTTGATGGGGGCCTCGAATGAAAAACTGTTTTTT | TRBV5-1 | . | . | TRBJ1-4
CASSESTAAAGYEQYF | TGTGCCAGCTCGGAAAGCACGGCCGCGGCGGGCTACGAGCAGTACTTC | TRBV9 | . | . | TRBJ2-7
CASRWRGVGGELFF | TGTGCCAGCAGGTGGAGGGGAGTAGGCGGGGAGCTGTTTTTT | TRBV27 | . | once | TRBJ2-2
CATSRDAGGPDTQYF | TGTGCCACCAGCAGAGATGCGGGGGGGCCAGATACGCAGTATTTT | TRBV15 | TRBD2 | few | TRBJ2-3
CASSFLSGDSPLHF | TGTGCCAGCAGCTTTTTATCCGGAGATTCACCCCTCCACTTT | TRBV5-6 | . | . | TRBJ1-6
CASQQVMNTEAFF | TGTGCCAGTCAACAGGTCATGAACACTGAAGCTTTCTTT | TRBV7-9 | . | . | TRBJ1-1
CASSPQGAHYEQYF | TGTGCCAGCAGTCCCCAGGGGGCGCATTACGAGCAGTACTTC | TRBV6-5 | TRBD1 | . | TRBJ2-7
CASSPHRGSYGYTF | TGTGCCAGCAGCCCCCATAGGGGATCCTATGGCTACACCTTC | TRBV9 | . | . | TRBJ1-2
CASSSTGQGYGYTF | TGTGCCAGCAGCTCAACGGGACAGGGGTATGGCTACACCTTC | TRBV7-3 | TRBD1 | . | TRBJ1-2
CAWTVQGGTEAFF | TGTGCCTGGACCGTCCAGGGGGGCACTGAAGCTTTCTTT | TRBV30 | TRBD1 | once | TRBJ1-1
CASRLRGTGELFF | TGTGCCAGCAGACTCAGGGGCACCGGGGAGCTGTTTTTT | TRBV28 | . | once | TRBJ2-2
CASSGEPHQPQHF | TGTGCCAGCAGTGGAGAACCTCATCAGCCCCAGCATTTT | TRBV6-1 | . | . | TRBJ1-5
CAWSREGYSPQHF | TGTGCCTGGAGTAGGGAGGGTTATTCGCCCCAGCATTTT | TRBV30 | . | once | TRBJ1-5
CATSSREGNEKLFF | TGTGCCACCAGCAGCAGGGAGGGGAATGAAAAACTGTTTTTT | TRBV15 | . | once | TRBJ1-4
CASSWQGSRAFF | TGTGCCAGCAGCTGGCAGGGGTCGCGAGCTTTCTTT | TRBV7-9 | . | . | TRBJ1-1